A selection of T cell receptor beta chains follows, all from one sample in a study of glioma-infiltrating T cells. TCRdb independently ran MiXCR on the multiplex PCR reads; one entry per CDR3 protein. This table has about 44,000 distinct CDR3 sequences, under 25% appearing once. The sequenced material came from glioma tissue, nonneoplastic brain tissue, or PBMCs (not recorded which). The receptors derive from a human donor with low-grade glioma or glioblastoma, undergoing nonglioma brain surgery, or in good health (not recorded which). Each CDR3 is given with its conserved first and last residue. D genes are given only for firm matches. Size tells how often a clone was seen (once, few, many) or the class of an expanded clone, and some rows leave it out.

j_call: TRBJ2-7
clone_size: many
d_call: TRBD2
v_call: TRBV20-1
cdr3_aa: CSATLAGGTEQYF
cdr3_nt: TGCAGTGCTACACTAGCGGGAGGTACCGAGCAGTACTTC

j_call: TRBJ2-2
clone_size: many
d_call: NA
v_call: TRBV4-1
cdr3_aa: CASSHEEGPPTGELFF
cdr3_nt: TGCGCCAGCAGCCACGAGGAGGGACCACCGACCGGGGAGCTGTTTTTT

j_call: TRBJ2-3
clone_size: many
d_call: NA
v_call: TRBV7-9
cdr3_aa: CASSLSSDTQYF
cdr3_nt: TGTGCCAGCAGCTTATCATCCGATACGCAGTATTTT

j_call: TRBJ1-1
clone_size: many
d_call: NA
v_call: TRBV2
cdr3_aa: CASSEGRTYTEAFF
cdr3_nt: TGTGCCAGCAGTGAAGGAAGGACATACACTGAAGCTTTCTTT

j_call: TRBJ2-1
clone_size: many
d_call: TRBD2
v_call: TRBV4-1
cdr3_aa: CASSQPPQGLEGNEQFF
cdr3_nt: TGCGCCAGCAGCCAGCCCCCACAGGGACTAGAGGGCAATGAGCAGTTCTTC

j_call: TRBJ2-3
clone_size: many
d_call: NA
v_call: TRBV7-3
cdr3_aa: CASSSSSPGAGDTQYF
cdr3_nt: TGTGCCAGCAGCTCCTCCTCTCCGGGGGCGGGAGATACGCAGTATTTT

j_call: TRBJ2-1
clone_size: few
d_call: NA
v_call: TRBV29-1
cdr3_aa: CSVLQSSYNEQFF
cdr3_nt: TGCAGCGTTCTCCAGAGCTCCTACAATGAGCAGTTCTTC

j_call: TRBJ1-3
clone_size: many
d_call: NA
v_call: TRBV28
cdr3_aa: CASSLLNTIYF
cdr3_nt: TGTGCCAGCAGTTTATTGAACACCATATATTTT

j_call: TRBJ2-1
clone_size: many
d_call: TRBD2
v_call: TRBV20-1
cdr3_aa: CSACGLGNNEQFF
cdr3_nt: TGCAGTGCATGCGGACTAGGAAACAATGAGCAGTTCTTC

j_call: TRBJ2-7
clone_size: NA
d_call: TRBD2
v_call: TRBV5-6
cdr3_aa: CASSLSLAGGLLEQYF
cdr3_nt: TGTGCCAGCAGCTTATCACTAGCGGGGGGACTCCTCGAGCAGTACTTC

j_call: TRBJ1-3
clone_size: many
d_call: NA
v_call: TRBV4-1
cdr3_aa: CASSHGQLSGNTIYF
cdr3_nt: TGCGCCAGCAGCCACGGACAACTCTCTGGAAACACCATATATTTT

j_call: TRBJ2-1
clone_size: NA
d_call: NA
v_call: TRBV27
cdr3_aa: CASSLPKNAYNEQFF
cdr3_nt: TGTGCCAGCAGTTTACCGAAAAACGCCTACAATGAGCAGTTCTTC

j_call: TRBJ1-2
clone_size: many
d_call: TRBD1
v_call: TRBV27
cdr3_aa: CASSPQGQGAPGYTF
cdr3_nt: TGTGCCAGCAGTCCACAAGGACAGGGGGCGCCTGGCTACACCTTC

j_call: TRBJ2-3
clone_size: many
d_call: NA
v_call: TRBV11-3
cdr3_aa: CASSPGQSDTQYF
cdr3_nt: TGTGCCAGCAGCCCCGGACAGTCAGATACGCAGTATTTT